Presented here are 17 T cell receptor beta chains from one specimen sequenced in a study of Ad26.COV2.S vaccination and SARS-CoV-2 variants. TCRdb's table, derived via immunoSEQ multiplex PCR, lists solely in-frame clones and lacks some. The sample shows 400,000 to 500,000 clones, around 87% of them seen only once. Treatment meaning: 15 to 20 received Ad26.COV2.S at low or high dose, single or two shots; about 5 received placebo; per-sample allocation not given. Sampling took place 63 days after the first vaccine or placebo injection. The specimen was peripheral blood, collected in a trial of Ad26.COV2.S vaccine versus placebo. The receptors derive from a person aged 18 to 59 who received the Ad26.COV2.S COVID-19 vaccine or a placebo.

This chain joins TRBV6-5 and TRBJ2-7, with D unclear. This CDR3 has 14 amino acids. V was cut by 2 bases and J by 2 bases, with 10 bases left in between. From germline, CDR1 is MNHEY and CDR2 SVGAGI. DNA of the CDR3: TGTGCCAGCAGTTACAGGACGGAAGCCTACGAGCAGTACTTC. Protein: CASSYRTEAYEQYF.

This chain joins TRBV5-6 and TRBJ2-7; D may be TRBD2 (6 bases). This CDR3 comprises 16 residues. V shed 5 bases and J shed 2 bases, with 20 bases lying between them. CDR1 and CDR2 from the germline V gene are SGHDT and YYEEEE. The CDR3 reads CASRESGGVPAYEQYF. Here the CDR3 DNA reads TGTGCCAGCAGAGAGAGTGGAGGGGTCCCAGCCTACGAGCAGTACTTC.

This clone was observed once. The rearrangement uses TRBV7-2 and TRBJ1-2; D is possibly TRBD1 (5 bases). The CDR3 loop spans 11 amino acids. V lost 0 bases, J lost 13 bases, and 9 bases lay in between. Germline CDR1 and CDR2: SGHTA and FQGNSA. The CDR3 DNA reads as TGTGCCAGCAGCTTAGCAGACAGCCTCACCTTC. Translation gives CASSLADSLTF.

The chain carries TRBV5-1 and TRBJ2-7, with D perhaps TRBD1 (6 bases). Trimming cost V 0 bases and J 0 bases, with 13 bases left between them. The CDR3 length is 16 residues. Germline loops: CDR1 SGHRS, CDR2 YFSETQ. Here the CDR3 reads CASSLEWGQSSYEQYF. The CDR3 coding sequence is TGCGCCAGCAGCTTGGAATGGGGGCAGAGCTCCTACGAGCAGTACTTC.

This chain joins TRBV12-5 and TRBJ2-5, with 8 bases aligning to TRBD2. The CDR3 has 15 residues. The germline CDR1 and CDR2 sequences are LGHNT and FRNRAP. V trimming: 7 bases; J trimming: 4 bases; junction bases outside the gene matches: 11. In DNA, the CDR3 is TGTGCTAGTGCCGCGGCCGGGACTAGTAGAGAGACCCAGTACTTC. It specifies CASAAAGTSRETQYF.

The chain carries TRBV24-1 and TRBJ2-1; maybe TRBD1 (6 bases). From germline, CDR1 is KGHDR and CDR2 SFDVKD. The CDR3 totals 13 residues. Trimming cost V 10 bases and J 10 bases, with 19 bases left between them. The CDR3 region has the DNA TGTGCCACAAGCCGGACAGTCCCCGGCGAGCAGTTCTTC. Translating it yields CATSRTVPGEQFF.

The V gene is TRBV28, the J gene TRBJ2-7, with a possible D match to TRBD2 (7 bases). The germline V gene has CDR1 MDHEN and CDR2 SYDVKM. With 8 bases removed from V and 2 bases from J, the gap between germline ends came to 13 bases. There are 13 residues in the CDR3. The CDR3 DNA reads TGTGCCAGCTTCCGGGGGGCCCCCTACGAGCAGTACTTC. Amino acid sequence: CASFRGAPYEQYF.

This chain links TRBV2 with TRBJ2-7; the match to TRBD2 covers 7 bases. This CDR3 comprises 14 residues. CDR1 SNHLY and CDR2 FYNNEI come from the germline V gene. V lost 6 bases to trimming and J lost 2 bases; unmatched junction nucleotides: 7. The CDR3 sequence: CASRGDYPTYEQYF. The DNA of the CDR3 is TGTGCCAGCAGGGGGGACTACCCAACCTACGAGCAGTACTTC.

The J gene is TRBJ1-2, the V gene TRBV6-5; 7 bases are shared with TRBD1. Germline V gene sequence: CDR1 MNHEY, CDR2 SVGAGI. The CDR3 has 16 residues. V dropped 4 bases and J dropped 7; count of bases not matched to a gene: 15. CDR3: CASSSTTGAYQGGYTF. Written as DNA, the CDR3 is TGTGCCAGCAGTTCCACAACAGGGGCTTATCAGGGTGGCTACACCTTC.

CDR3 sequence: CASSPSGDRSQHF. The CDR3 DNA reads as TGTGCCAGCTCACCATCAGGGGACAGGTCCCAGCATTTT. The chain recombines TRBV18 with TRBJ1-5; 8 positions match TRBD1. Germline CDR1 reads KGHSH; CDR2 reads LQKENI. The CDR3 totals 13 residues. Unmatched junction bases numbered 5, after V lost 2 bases and J lost 11 bases.

V and J are TRBV6-6 and TRBJ2-7, with D possibly TRBD1 on 6 matching bases. Germline V lookup: CDR1 MNHNY, CDR2 SVGAGI (reference sequence). This CDR3 has 15 amino acids. V dropped 5 bases and J dropped 4 bases, with 18 bases sitting between them. CDR3 nucleotides: TGTGCCAGCAGTCCAACAGGGTTATCGGAATACGAGCAGTACTTC. Translated: CASSPTGLSEYEQYF.

This clone was counted between two and nine times. J is TRBJ1-2 and V is TRBV28; TRBD1 aligns across 7 bases. The CDR3 is made up of 15 amino acids. Per the germline V gene, CDR1 is MDHEN and CDR2 is SYDVKM. J gave up 3 bases and V 7 bases, and 11 bases lay outside the gene matches. CDR3 amino acids: CASNALGGADYGYTF. CDR3 DNA sequence: TGTGCCAGCAACGCGTTAGGGGGCGCGGACTATGGCTACACCTTC.

This sequence joins TRBV15 and TRBJ2-2; D is unclear. The V and J ends lost 4 bases and 8 bases respectively, with 8 bases between them. The CDR3 is made up of 12 amino acids. The germline CDR1 and CDR2 sequences are LNHNV and YYDKDF (reference sequence). The CDR3 DNA follows: TGTGCCACCAGCACCCGACGGGGGGAGCTGTTTTTT. Translated: CATSTRRGELFF.

This chain uses TRBV11-2 with TRBJ2-1, with 8 bases fitting TRBD2. Per germline, CDR1 SGHAT and CDR2 FQNNGV. The CDR3 runs to 17 residues. V lost 6 bases and J lost 8; bases outside the gene matches: 18. The CDR3 here is CASRPRTVGGVPDEQFF. Here the CDR3 DNA reads TGTGCCAGCAGGCCCAGGACGGTCGGGGGGGTTCCGGATGAGCAGTTCTTC.

The chain has TRBV12-3 or TRBV12-4 and TRBJ1-5, with 7 bases matching TRBD1. Unmatched junction bases numbered 6, after V lost 4 bases and J lost 9 bases. This CDR3 is built from 13 residues. CDR3 protein: CASSSGQVGPQHF. DNA of the CDR3: TGTGCCAGCAGTTCAGGACAGGTCGGGCCCCAGCATTTT.

The V call is TRBV10-3, the J call TRBJ2-3; no definite D call. Germline values: CDR1 ENHRY, CDR2 SYGVKD. V lost 3 bases, J lost 2 bases, and 15 bases lay in between. The CDR3 covers 16 residues. This CDR3 reads CAISEPEAPSTDTQYF. The CDR3 DNA follows: TGTGCCATCAGTGAACCCGAGGCCCCCTCCACAGATACGCAGTATTTT.

The rearrangement joins TRBV5-6 to TRBJ2-7; unclear D gene. Germline values: CDR1 SGHDT, CDR2 YYEEEE. V lost 7 bases, J lost 1 base, and 15 bases lay in between. The CDR3 contains 14 residues. In DNA form, the CDR3 reads TGTGCCAGCCTACGCTGGGGATCTTCCTACGAGCAGTACTTC. It is translated as CASLRWGSSYEQYF.